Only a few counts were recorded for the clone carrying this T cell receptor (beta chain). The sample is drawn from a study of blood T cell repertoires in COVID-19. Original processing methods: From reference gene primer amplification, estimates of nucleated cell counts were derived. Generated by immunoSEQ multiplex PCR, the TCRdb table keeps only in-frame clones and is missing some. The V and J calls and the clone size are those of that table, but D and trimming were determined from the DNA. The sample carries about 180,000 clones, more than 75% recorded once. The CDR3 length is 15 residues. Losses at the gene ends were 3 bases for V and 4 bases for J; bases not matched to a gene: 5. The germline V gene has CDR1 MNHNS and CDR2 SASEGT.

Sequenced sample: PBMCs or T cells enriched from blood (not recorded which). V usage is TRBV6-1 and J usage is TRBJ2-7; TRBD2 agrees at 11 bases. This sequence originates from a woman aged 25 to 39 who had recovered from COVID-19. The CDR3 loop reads CASSDPTSGRYEQYF. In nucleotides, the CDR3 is TGTGCCAGCAGTGACCCAACTAGCGGGAGATACGAGCAGTACTTC.